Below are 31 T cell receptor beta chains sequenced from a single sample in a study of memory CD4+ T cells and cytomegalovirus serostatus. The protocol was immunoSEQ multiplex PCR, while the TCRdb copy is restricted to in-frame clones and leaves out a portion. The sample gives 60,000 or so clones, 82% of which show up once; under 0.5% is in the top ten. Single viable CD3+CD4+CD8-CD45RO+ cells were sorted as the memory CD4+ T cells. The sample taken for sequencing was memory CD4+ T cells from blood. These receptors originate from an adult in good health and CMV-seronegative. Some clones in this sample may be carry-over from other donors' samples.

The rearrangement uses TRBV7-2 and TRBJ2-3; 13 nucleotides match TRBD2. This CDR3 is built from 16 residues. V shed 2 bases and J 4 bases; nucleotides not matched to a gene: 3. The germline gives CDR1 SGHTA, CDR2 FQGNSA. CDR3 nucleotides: TGTGCCAGCAGCTTACGACTAGCGGGAGGCCCAGATACGCAGTATTTT. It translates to CASSLRLAGGPDTQYF.

Written as DNA, the CDR3 is TGCGCCAGCAGCTTGGGACAGGGGAACTATGGCTACACCTTC. Translation: CASSLGQGNYGYTF. The chain carries TRBV5-1 and TRBJ1-2; 8 bases align to TRBD1. Per the germline V gene, CDR1 is SGHRS and CDR2 is YFSETQ. The CDR3 loop spans 14 amino acids. V lost 0 bases, J lost 2 bases, and 0 bases stayed unmatched.

CDR3 nucleotides: TGTGCCAGCAGCGACTATTTGTCGGGGGAGCAGTACTTC. Translated: CASSDYLSGEQYF. The genes are TRBV7-2 and TRBJ2-7, with TRBD2 as a possible D gene (5 bases). Germline V CDR1 and CDR2: SGHTA, FQGNSA. CDR3 length equals 13 residues. Trimming stripped 5 bases from V and 7 bases from J, with 15 bases between.

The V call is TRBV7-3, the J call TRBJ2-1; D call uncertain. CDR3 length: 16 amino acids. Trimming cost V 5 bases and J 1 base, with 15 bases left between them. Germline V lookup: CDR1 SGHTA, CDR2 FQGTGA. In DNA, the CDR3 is TGTGCCAGCAGCCCTAGACGGAGCGCTTCCTACAATGAGCAGTTCTTC. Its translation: CASSPRRSASYNEQFF.

The CDR3 is CASSPPTGYEQYF. As DNA, the CDR3 is TGTGCCAGCAGTCCACCGACAGGGTACGAGCAGTACTTC. The chain uses TRBV28 and TRBJ2-7; 7 nucleotides align to TRBD1. This CDR3 comprises 13 residues. CDR1 is MDHEN, CDR2 SYDVKM, per germline. With 5 bases clipped from V and 4 bases from J, the junction kept 5 bases outside the gene matches.

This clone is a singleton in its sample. This chain's CDR3 is CASSSPGTAYGYTF. The DNA of the CDR3 is TGTGCCAGCAGCTCCCCCGGGACAGCCTATGGCTACACCTTC. This sequence joins TRBV7-8 and TRBJ1-2, with 7 nucleotides matching TRBD1. J was trimmed by 4 bases and V by 4 bases; bases with no gene match: 6. CDR1 and CDR2 (germline): SGHVS, FQNEAQ. The CDR3 has 14 residues.

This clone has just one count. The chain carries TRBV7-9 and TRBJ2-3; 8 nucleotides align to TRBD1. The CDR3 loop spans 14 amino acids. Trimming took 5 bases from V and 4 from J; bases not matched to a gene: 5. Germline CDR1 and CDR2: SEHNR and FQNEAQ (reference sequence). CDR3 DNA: TGTGCCAGCAGCCCCTCAGGGGGCCCAGATACGCAGTATTTT. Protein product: CASSPSGGPDTQYF. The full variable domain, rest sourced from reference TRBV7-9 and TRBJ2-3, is DTGVSQNPRHKITKRGQNVTFRCDPISEHNRLYWYRQTLGQGPEFLTYFQNEAQLEKSRLLSDRFSAERPKGSFSTLEIQRTEQGDSAMYLCASSPSGGPDTQYFGPGTRLTVL.

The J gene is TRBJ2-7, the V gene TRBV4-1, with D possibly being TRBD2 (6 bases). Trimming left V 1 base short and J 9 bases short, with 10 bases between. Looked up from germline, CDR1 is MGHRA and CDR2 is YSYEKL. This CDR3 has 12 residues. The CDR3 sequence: CASSQAGVAQYF. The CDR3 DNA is TGCGCCAGCAGCCAAGCGGGGGTTGCGCAGTACTTC.

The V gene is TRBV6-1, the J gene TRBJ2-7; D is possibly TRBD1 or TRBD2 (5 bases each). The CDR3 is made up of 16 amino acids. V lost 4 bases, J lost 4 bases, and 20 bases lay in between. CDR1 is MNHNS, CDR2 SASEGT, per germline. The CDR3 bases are TGTGCCAGCAGTGCCCAGAGGGGCGGAGCGAGTTACGAGCAGTACTTC. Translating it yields CASSAQRGGASYEQYF.

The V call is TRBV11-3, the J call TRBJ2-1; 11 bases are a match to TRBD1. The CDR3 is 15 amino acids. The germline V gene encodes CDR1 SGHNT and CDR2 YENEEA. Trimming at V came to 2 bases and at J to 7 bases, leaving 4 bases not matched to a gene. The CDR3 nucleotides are TGTGCCAGCAGCTTACGAGGGACAGGGGGAAATGAGCAGTTCTTC. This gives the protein CASSLRGTGGNEQFF.

The CDR3 DNA sequence: TGTGCCAGCAGTTCAAAAGAGACCCAGTACTTC. Protein product: CASSSKETQYF. The chain has TRBV28 and TRBJ2-5; D gene unclear. The V end lost 4 bases, the J end lost 3 bases, and 3 bases lay between the germline ends. The CDR3 spans 11 residues. The germline gives CDR1 MDHEN, CDR2 SYDVKM.

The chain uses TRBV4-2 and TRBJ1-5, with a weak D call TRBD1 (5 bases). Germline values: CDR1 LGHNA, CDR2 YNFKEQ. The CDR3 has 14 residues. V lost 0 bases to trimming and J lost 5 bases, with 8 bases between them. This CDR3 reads CASSQDGRDQPQHF. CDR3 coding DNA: TGTGCCAGCAGCCAAGATGGCAGGGATCAGCCCCAGCATTTT.

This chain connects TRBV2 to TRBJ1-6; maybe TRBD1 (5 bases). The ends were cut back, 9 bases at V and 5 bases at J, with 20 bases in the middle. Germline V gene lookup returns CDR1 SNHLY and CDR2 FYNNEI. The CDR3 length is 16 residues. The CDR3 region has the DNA TGTGCCAGTAGTCCGTCAAGGCTGGGGCATAATTCACCCCTCCACTTT. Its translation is CASSPSRLGHNSPLHF.

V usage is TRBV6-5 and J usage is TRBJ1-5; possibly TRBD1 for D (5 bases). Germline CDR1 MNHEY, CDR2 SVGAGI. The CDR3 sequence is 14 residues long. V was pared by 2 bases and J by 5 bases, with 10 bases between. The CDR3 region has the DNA TGTGCCAGCAGTTACGGAGGGGTAGATCAGCCCCAGCATTTT. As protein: CASSYGGVDQPQHF.

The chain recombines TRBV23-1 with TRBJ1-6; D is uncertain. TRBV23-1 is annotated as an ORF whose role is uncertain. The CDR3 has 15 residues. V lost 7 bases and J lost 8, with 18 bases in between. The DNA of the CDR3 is TGCGCCAGCATGACAACGGGGAGGAAGGATTCACCCCTCCACTTT. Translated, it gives CASMTTGRKDSPLHF.

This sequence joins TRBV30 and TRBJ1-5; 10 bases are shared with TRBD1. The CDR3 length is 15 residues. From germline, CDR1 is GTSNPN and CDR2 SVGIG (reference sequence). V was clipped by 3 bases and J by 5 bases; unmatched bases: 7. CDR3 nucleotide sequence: TGTGCCTGGAGGGAGGGACAGGGGAGTTATCAGCCCCAGCATTTT. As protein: CAWREGQGSYQPQHF.

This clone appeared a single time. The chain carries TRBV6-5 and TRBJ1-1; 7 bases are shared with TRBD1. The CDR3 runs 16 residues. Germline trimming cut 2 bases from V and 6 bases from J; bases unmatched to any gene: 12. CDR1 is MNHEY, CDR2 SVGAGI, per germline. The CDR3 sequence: CASSYRSYQGGAEAFF. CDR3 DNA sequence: TGTGCCAGCAGTTACCGATCCTACCAGGGGGGGGCTGAAGCTTTCTTT.

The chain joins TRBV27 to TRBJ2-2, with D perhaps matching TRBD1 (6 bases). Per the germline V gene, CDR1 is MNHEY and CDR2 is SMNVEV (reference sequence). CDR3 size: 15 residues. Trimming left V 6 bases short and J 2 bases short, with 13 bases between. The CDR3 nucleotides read TGTGCCAGCAGACCACAGGGACCCAACACCGGGGAGCTGTTTTTT. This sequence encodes CASRPQGPNTGELFF.

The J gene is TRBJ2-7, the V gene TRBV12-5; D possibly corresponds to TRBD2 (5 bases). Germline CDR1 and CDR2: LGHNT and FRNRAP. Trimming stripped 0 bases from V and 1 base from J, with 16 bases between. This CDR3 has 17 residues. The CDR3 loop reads CASGLVAFRGTSYEQYF. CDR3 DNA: TGTGCTAGTGGTTTGGTAGCGTTCCGGGGAACTTCCTACGAGCAGTACTTC.

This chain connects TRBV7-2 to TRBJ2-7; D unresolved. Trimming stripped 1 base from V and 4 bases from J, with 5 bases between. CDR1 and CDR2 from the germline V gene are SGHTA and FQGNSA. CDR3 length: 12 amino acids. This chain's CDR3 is CASSLDVYEQYF. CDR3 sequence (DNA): TGTGCCAGCAGCTTAGACGTTTACGAGCAGTACTTC.

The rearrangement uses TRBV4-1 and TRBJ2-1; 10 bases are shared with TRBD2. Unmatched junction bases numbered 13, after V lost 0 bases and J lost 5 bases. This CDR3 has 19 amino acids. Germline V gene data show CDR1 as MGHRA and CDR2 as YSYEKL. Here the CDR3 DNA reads TGCGCCAGCAGCCAAGAGGCAAGGGTCAGCGGGAGGGCCAACAATGAGCAGTTCTTC. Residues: CASSQEARVSGRANNEQFF.

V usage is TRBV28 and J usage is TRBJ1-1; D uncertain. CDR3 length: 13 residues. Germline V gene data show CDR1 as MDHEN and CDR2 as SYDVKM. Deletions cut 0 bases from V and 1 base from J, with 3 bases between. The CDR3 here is CASSLWKNTEAFF. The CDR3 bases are TGTGCCAGCAGTTTATGGAAGAACACTGAAGCTTTCTTT. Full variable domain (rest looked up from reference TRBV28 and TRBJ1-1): DVKVTQSSRYLVKRTGEKVFLECVQDMDHENMFWYRQDPGLGLRLIYFSYDVKMKEKGDIPEGYSVSREKKERFSLILESASTNQTSMYLCASSLWKNTEAFFGQGTRLTVV.

This CDR3 is CASSAIGSIHSLAKNIQYF. The CDR3 DNA reads as TGTGCCAGCAGCGCTATAGGGTCAATACACTCCCTAGCCAAAAACATTCAGTACTTC. V gene TRBV7-9 combines with J gene TRBJ2-4; D gene uncertain. Germline CDR1 reads SEHNR; CDR2 reads FQNEAQ (reference sequence). The V end was cut by 5 bases, the J end by 0 bases, with 23 bases between. The CDR3 contains 19 residues.

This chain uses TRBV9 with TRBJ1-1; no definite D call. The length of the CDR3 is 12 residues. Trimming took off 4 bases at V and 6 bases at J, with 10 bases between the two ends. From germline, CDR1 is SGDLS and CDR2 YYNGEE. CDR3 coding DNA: TGTGCCAGCAGCCTCCCCGGCGCTGAAGCTTTCTTT. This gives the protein CASSLPGAEAFF.

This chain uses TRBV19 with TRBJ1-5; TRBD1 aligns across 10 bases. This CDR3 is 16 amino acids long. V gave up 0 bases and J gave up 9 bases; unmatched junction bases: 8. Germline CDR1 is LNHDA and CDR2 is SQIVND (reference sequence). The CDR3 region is CASSIDGDRGVGPQHF. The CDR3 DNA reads TGTGCCAGTAGTATAGATGGGGACAGGGGCGTCGGGCCCCAGCATTTT. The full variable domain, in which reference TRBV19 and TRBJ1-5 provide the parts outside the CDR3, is DGGITQSPKYLFRKEGQNVTLSCEQNLNHDAMYWYRQDPGQGLRLIYYSQIVNDFQKGDIAEGYSVSREKKESFPLTVTSAQKNPTAFYLCASSIDGDRGVGPQHFGDGTRLSIL.

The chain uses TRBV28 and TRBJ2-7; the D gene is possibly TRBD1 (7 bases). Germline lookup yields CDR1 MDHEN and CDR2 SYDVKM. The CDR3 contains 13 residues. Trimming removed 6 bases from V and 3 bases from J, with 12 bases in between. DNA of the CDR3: TGTGCCAGCAGCAGGGGGGAGGACTACGAGCAGTACTTC. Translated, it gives CASSRGEDYEQYF.

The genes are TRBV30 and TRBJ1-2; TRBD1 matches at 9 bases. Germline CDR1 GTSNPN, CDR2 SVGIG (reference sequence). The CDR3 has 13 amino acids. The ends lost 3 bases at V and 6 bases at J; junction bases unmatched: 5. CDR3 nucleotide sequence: TGTGCCTGGAGCCGACAGGGGGTTAATGGCTACACCTTC. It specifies CAWSRQGVNGYTF. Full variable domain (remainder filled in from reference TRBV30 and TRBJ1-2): SQTIHQWPATLVQPVGSPLSLECTVEGTSNPNLYWYRQAAGRGLQLLFYSVGIGQISSEVPQNLSASRPQDRQFILSSKKLLLSDSGFYLCAWSRQGVNGYTFGSGTRLTVV.

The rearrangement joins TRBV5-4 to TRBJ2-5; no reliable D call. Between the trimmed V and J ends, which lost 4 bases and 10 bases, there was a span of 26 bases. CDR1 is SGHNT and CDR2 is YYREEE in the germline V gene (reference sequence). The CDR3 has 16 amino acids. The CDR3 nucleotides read TGTGCCAGCAGCACCCCGGCCAACGGACCAAGAGTCAACCAGTACTTC. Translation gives CASSTPANGPRVNQYF.

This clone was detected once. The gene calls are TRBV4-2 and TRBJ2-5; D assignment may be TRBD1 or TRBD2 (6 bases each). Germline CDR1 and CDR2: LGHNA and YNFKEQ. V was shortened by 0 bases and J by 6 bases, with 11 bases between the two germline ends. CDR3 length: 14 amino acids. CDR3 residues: CASSQDSGAKTQYF. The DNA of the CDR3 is TGTGCCAGCAGCCAAGATTCGGGGGCCAAGACCCAGTACTTC.

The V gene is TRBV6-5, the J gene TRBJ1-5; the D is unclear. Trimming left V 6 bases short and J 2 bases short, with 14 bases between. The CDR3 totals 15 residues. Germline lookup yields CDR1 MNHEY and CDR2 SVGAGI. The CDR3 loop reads CASRLGGSGNQPQHF. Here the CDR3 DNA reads TGTGCCAGCAGACTCGGAGGCTCGGGCAATCAGCCCCAGCATTTT.

The CDR3 protein is CASGPAGNTGELFF. The CDR3 DNA follows: TGTGCCAGCGGCCCGGCAGGGAACACCGGGGAGCTGTTTTTT. The J gene is TRBJ2-2, the V gene TRBV19; D not certain. The CDR3 is made up of 14 amino acids. Germline assignment: CDR1 LNHDA and CDR2 SQIVND (reference sequence). V lost 9 bases to trimming and J lost 1 base, with 12 bases between them.